The 14 T cell receptor beta chains below all came from one sample that was sequenced in a study of read filtering for tumor transcriptome and immune sequencing. Molecular barcoded adaptors covering alpha/delta and beta/gamma chains were used on roughly 370 ng RNA. TCRdb fed the reads into MiXCR, producing one record per CDR3 protein. The profile covers tens of thousands of distinct CDR3 sequences, with 20% appearing a single time and 30% to 45% taken by the ten largest. Material for sequencing was a population of CD138-negative cells sorted from bone marrow. The receptors come from a donor aged 40 or over with multiple myeloma.

This clonotype was recorded many times. V is TRBV7-2 and J is TRBJ2-1; 10 bases align to TRBD1. The trim removed 5 bases at V and 2 bases at J, leaving 6 bases unmatched. This CDR3 comprises 16 residues. Germline CDR1 and CDR2: SGHTA and FQGNSA. For the CDR3, the DNA is TGTGCCAGCAGCCTCATAGGGACAGGGGCCTACAATGAGCAGTTCTTC. Residues: CASSLIGTGAYNEQFF. Full variable domain (outside the CDR3, taken from reference TRBV7-2 and TRBJ2-1): GAGVSQSPSNKVTEKGKDVELRCDPISGHTALYWYRQSLGQGLEFLIYFQGNSAPDKSGLPSDRFSAERTGGSVSTLTIQRTQQEDSAVYLCASSLIGTGAYNEQFFGPGTRLTVL.

As concerns this clonotype: This likely stems from a read error, as it lies one base from a far larger clone. V and J are TRBV18 and TRBJ2-1, with D possibly being TRBD1 (6 bases). CDR3 size: 12 residues. Trimming took 6 bases from V and 10 from J, leaving 13 bases between them. Germline assignment: CDR1 KGHSH and CDR2 LQKENI. CDR3 in amino acids: CASSQQGYEQFF. The CDR3 nucleotides are TGTGCCAGCTCCCAACAGGGTTACGAGCAGTTCTTC. Combining the CDR3 with reference TRBV18 and TRBJ2-1 gives the whole variable domain NAGVMQNPRHLVRRRGQEARLRCSPMKGHSHVYWYRQLPEEGLKFMVYLQKENIIDESGMPKERFSAEFPKEGPSILRIQQVVRGDSAAYFCASSQQGYEQFFGPGTRLTVL.

This clonotype showed up many times. The V gene is TRBV7-3, the J gene TRBJ2-1, with TRBD2 matching 7 bases. V shed 1 base, J shed 8 bases, and the junction held 8 bases outside the gene matches. The CDR3 extends over 15 amino acids. Germline V gives CDR1 SGHTA, CDR2 FQGTGA. The CDR3 region is CASSLKAGEVDEQFF. For the CDR3, the DNA is TGTGCCAGCAGCTTAAAGGCGGGAGAGGTCGATGAGCAGTTCTTC. The full variable domain, in which reference TRBV7-3 and TRBJ2-1 provide the parts outside the CDR3, is GAGVSQTPSNKVTEKGKYVELRCDPISGHTALYWYRQSLGQGPEFLIYFQGTGAADDSGLPNDRFFAVRPEGSVSTLKIQRTERGDSAVYLCASSLKAGEVDEQFFGPGTRLTVL.

This clonotype has ten or more counts. The chain employs TRBV3-1 and TRBJ2-5; D not resolved. CDR1 LGHDT and CDR2 YNNKEL come from the germline V gene (reference sequence). This CDR3 comprises 11 residues. Trimming pared 1 base from V and 5 bases from J, leaving 2 bases between. CDR3 protein: CASSQAETQYF. In DNA, the CDR3 is TGTGCCAGCAGCCAAGCTGAGACCCAGTACTTC.

Here the CDR3 reads CASSQETRGEQYF. The DNA of the CDR3 is TGCGCCAGCAGCCAAGAAACCCGGGGCGAGCAGTACTTC. V is TRBV4-1 and J is TRBJ2-7, with a tentative D call TRBD2 (5 bases). V was pared by 0 bases and J by 6 bases, with 9 bases between. The germline V gene has CDR1 MGHRA and CDR2 YSYEKL. This CDR3 comprises 13 residues.

This clonotype was detected many times. This chain uses TRBV5-6 with TRBJ2-1, with D perhaps matching TRBD2 (6 bases). The CDR3 loop spans 15 amino acids. Germline V gene data show CDR1 as SGHDT and CDR2 as YYEEEE. Trimming removed 7 bases at V and 4 bases at J, with 18 bases between. For the CDR3, the DNA is TGTGCCAGCGGAGGTCTCAGCGGGTCTTACAATGAGCAGTTCTTC. Translated: CASGGLSGSYNEQFF.

The CDR3 here is CASSFLAASSGNTIYF. DNA for the CDR3: TGTGCCAGCAGCTTCCTGGCAGCGAGCTCTGGAAACACCATATATTTT. The V call is TRBV21-1, the J call TRBJ1-3. TRBV21-1 is shown as a pseudogene. This CDR3 contains 16 residues.

Many counts were recorded for this clonotype. This may be a read error, as it is one base from a much larger clone. The chain is built from TRBV29-1 and TRBJ2-1; the match to TRBD1 covers 9 bases. CDR3 length equals 14 residues. The V gene's germline CDR1 is SQVTM and CDR2 ANQGSEA. Trimming removed 7 bases from V and 6 bases from J; junction bases left unmatched: 10. CDR3 loop: CSADLWDRVNEQFF. The CDR3 DNA reads TGCAGCGCTGATTTATGGGACAGGGTCAATGAGCAGTTCTTC.

This clonotype has a handful of counts. The chain combines TRBV29-1 with TRBJ2-1; TRBD1 or TRBD2 may be the D gene (5 bases each). The CDR3 extends over 14 amino acids. Trimming removed 2 bases from V and 0 bases from J, with 8 bases in between. CDR1 and CDR2 from the germline V gene are SQVTM and ANQGSEA. The CDR3, as DNA: TGCAGCGTTGAACGAGGGACCTCCTACAATGAGCAGTTCTTC. The encoded protein is CSVERGTSYNEQFF.

This clonotype was seen a handful of times. The chain has TRBV7-8 and TRBJ2-3; 10 nucleotides align to TRBD2. Germline CDR1 and CDR2: SGHVS and FQNEAQ. J was trimmed by 5 bases and V by 4 bases; bases with no gene match: 6. There are 15 residues in the CDR3. CDR3 in DNA: TGTGCCAGCAGCTGGAGCGGGAGGGATGGAGATACGCAGTATTTT. Encoded protein: CASSWSGRDGDTQYF.

This clonotype was detected ten times or more. The chain links TRBV7-7 to TRBJ2-2; D is possibly TRBD1 (6 bases). V lost 6 bases, J lost 6 bases, and 11 bases lay in between. This CDR3 comprises 13 residues. The germline V gene encodes CDR1 SSHAT and CDR2 FNYEAQ (reference sequence). This chain's CDR3 is CASRPGVAGELFF. CDR3 nucleotide sequence: TGTGCCAGCAGACCAGGGGTAGCCGGGGAGCTGTTTTTT.

The genes are TRBV28 and TRBJ2-5; possibly TRBD1 or TRBD2 for D (5 bases each). The germline CDR1 and CDR2 sequences are MDHEN and SYDVKM. This CDR3 is 13 amino acids long. Trimming cost V 6 bases and J 1 base, with 9 bases left between them. The CDR3 sequence: CASREGPQETQYF. CDR3 in DNA: TGTGCCAGCAGAGAGGGACCCCAAGAGACCCAGTACTTC.

A note on this clonotype: A much larger clone is a single base away; this may be a read error. The V gene is TRBV13, the J gene TRBJ2-1, with D unresolved. In germline, CDR1 is PRHDT, CDR2 FYEKMQ (reference sequence). The CDR3 consists of 14 residues. V lost 5 bases, J lost 5 bases, and 13 bases lay in between. The CDR3 nucleotides read TGTGCCAGCAGCCTCACCGCTTCCAACAATGAGCAGTTCTTC. This codes for CASSLTASNNEQFF.

Ten or more counts support this clonotype. The V and J genes are TRBV20-1 and TRBJ1-1, with a possible D match to TRBD1 (5 bases). CDR3 length equals 14 residues. V dropped 6 bases and J dropped 6 bases, with 20 bases sitting between them. Germline CDR1 reads DFQATT; CDR2 reads SNEGSKA (reference sequence). The CDR3: CSATLGGGGAEAFF. DNA for the CDR3: TGCAGTGCAACCCTCGGCGGGGGGGGGGCTGAAGCTTTCTTT.